Below, one T cell receptor (beta chain) is given with its context. Trimming pared 8 bases from V and 0 bases from J, leaving 11 bases between. The CDR3 consists of 13 residues. Germline values: CDR1 SQVTM, CDR2 ANQGSEA. The data were produced by immunoSEQ multiplex PCR, yet TCRdb's version contains in-frame clones alone and is incomplete. The table includes tens of thousands of clones, roughly 76% detected once. The entry originates in a study of blood T cell repertoires in COVID-19. In the study overall: The United States, Italy and Spain were the sources of the acute and convalescent COVID-19 samples. Sample material is recorded as cDNA or gDNA derived from T cells, B-cell-depleted T cells, or PBMCs.

The sequence derives from a woman aged 80 or over with active or convalescent COVID-19. This chain joins TRBV29-1 and TRBJ1-5, with a tentative D call TRBD1 (5 bases). Sequenced input: peripheral blood. The DNA for the CDR3 is TGCAGCCATTCGGGGGGTAGCAATCAGCCCCAGCATTTT. Protein: CSHSGGSNQPQHF.